This T cell receptor (beta chain) was retrieved from a study of T cell changes during pregnancy in multiple sclerosis (dated by TCRdb to between 2018 and 2021). Study-level background: The study looked at changes in the T cell repertoire across pregnancy in women with multiple sclerosis.

A word on this clone: Its antigen is unknown. Base-call qualities are not available, and no considerably larger clone is one nucleotide away.

The method was the immunoSEQ multiplex PCR assay. TCRdb stores this immuneACCESS table with in-frame sequences only. Part of the clones is absent; in the studies checked, under half of the shortfall reflects unresolved V genes, and no reason is known for the rest. This sample has under 35,000 clones in its table, and 85% to 90% of those were observed once. Less than 8.5% of the sample is taken by the ten largest. The CDR3 contains 20 residues, cysteine and phenylalanine counted. The retained sequence is limited to the CDR3, 60 bases, with the frame set at the first base. V drops 6 bases and J drops 10 bases, leaving 39 bases in between. From the germline V gene (reference sequence), CDR1 is LNHDA and CDR2 is SQIVND.

The sequence is built from TRBV19 and TRBJ1-1; possibly the D gene is TRBD1, per 6 matching bases. This TCR was sampled from a female donor with multiple sclerosis, enrolled in a pregnancy study. Source: CD8+ T cells from peripheral blood mononuclear cells, taken before pregnancy. The sequenced DNA is TGTGCCAGTAGCTACCGTGGGGACACACCAGGGTACGGGATAGGGATGGGAGCTTTCTTT. Translation gives CASSYRGDTPGYGIGMGAFF. The full variable domain, completed from the reference TRBV19 and TRBJ1-1 proteins outside the CDR3, reads DGGITQSPKYLFRKEGQNVTLSCEQNLNHDAMYWYRQDPGQGLRLIYYSQIVNDFQKGDIAEGYSVSREKKESFPLTVTSAQKNPTAFYLCASSYRGDTPGYGIGMGAFFGQGTRLTVV.